The text below deals with one T cell receptor beta chain. The antigen remains unidentified. At one of its ends the junction is not consistent with the germline gene, which may arise from a read error. Using immunoSEQ multiplex PCR, the repertoire was profiled, and TCRdb retains in-frame clones only, with some absent. Among 25,000 or so clones listed, roughly 85% were seen once. The CDR3 is 13 amino acids. Germline lookup yields CDR1 KGHSH and CDR2 LQKENI. The source of the sample is a study of T cells in narcolepsy. Study outcomes and limitations: Reportedly, autoreactive clonotypes were serially detected in patients' blood but not controls'.

The chain couples TRBV18 to TRBJ2-5, with D perhaps matching TRBD1 or TRBD2 (5 bases each). The sequence was obtained from a human donor in good health. Sequencing was done on a sample of memory (CD45RA-) CD4+ T cells from blood. CDR3 amino acids: CASSRGREEAQYF. The DNA of the CDR3 is TGTGCCAGCTCCCGGGGCAGGGAAGAGGCCCAGTACTTC.